The T cell receptor beta chain described here comes from a study of T cell responses to AZD1222 COVID-19 vaccine. Study-wide results and caveats: The CD4 TCRs associated with vaccination extended across spike and predominated at 160-218 and 743-854. Most donors were white British, females outnumbered males, and clonal diversity was possibly underestimated.

Remarks on this clone: Its cognate antigen is unknown.

Sequencing was performed with immunoSEQ multiplex PCR; in TCRdb, only in-frame clones are kept and a portion is missing. This sample has 98,000 or so clones; around nine tenths occur once, and the top ten carry approximately 3%. Germline assignment: CDR1 SGHTA and CDR2 FQGTGA. The V gene end was trimmed by 2 bases and the J gene end by 5 bases; junction bases not matched to a gene: 14. The CDR3 covers 18 residues. The rearrangement uses TRBV7-3 and TRBJ2-3; 9 nucleotides match TRBD1. This sample comprised peripheral blood, obtained 28 days after the second dose of the MenACWY control vaccine. The source of this sequence is an adult who received the MenACWY meningococcal vaccine as a control. The CDR3 is CASSLGVRWDRVGDTQYF. The DNA of the CDR3 is TGTGCCAGCAGCTTAGGGGTCCGTTGGGACAGGGTGGGAGATACGCAGTATTTT. The full variable domain, its missing parts supplied by reference TRBV7-3 and TRBJ2-3, is GAGVSQTPSNKVTEKGKYVELRCDPISGHTALYWYRQSLGQGPEFLIYFQGTGAADDSGLPNDRFFAVRPEGSVSTLKIQRTERGDSAVYLCASSLGVRWDRVGDTQYFGPGTRLTVL.